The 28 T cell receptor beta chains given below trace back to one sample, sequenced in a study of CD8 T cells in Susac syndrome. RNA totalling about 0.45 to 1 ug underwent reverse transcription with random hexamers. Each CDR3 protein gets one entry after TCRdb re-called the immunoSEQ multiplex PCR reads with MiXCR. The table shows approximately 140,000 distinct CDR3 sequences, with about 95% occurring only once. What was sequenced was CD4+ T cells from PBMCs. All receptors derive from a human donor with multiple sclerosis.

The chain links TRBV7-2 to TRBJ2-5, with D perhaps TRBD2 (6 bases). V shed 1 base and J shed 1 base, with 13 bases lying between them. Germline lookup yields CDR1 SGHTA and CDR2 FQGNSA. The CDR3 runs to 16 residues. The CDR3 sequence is CASSLVPGSSQETQYF. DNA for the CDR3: TGTGCCAGCAGCTTAGTCCCCGGGAGCTCCCAAGAGACCCAGTACTTC. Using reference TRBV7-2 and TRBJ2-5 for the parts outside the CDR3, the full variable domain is GAGVSQSPSNKVTEKGKDVELRCDPISGHTALYWYRQSLGQGLEFLIYFQGNSAPDKSGLPSDRFSAERTGGSVSTLTIQRTQQEDSAVYLCASSLVPGSSQETQYFGPGTRLLVL.

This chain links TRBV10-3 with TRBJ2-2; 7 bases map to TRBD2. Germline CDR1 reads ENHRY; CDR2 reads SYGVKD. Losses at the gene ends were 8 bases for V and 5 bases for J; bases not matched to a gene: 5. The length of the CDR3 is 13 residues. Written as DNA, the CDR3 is TGTGCCATCCTCCCGGGAGGAACCGGGGAGCTGTTTTTT. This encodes CAILPGGTGELFF.

The CDR3 loop reads CASSDRSWTDSGTGDEQFF. CDR3 nucleotides: TGTGCCAGCAGTGATCGGAGTTGGACAGATTCCGGTACAGGGGATGAGCAGTTCTTC. V gene TRBV2 combines with J gene TRBJ2-1; TRBD1 matches 7 bases. Germline V gene data show CDR1 as SNHLY and CDR2 as FYNNEI. The CDR3 contains 19 residues. The ends lost 3 bases at V and 8 bases at J; junction bases unmatched: 22.

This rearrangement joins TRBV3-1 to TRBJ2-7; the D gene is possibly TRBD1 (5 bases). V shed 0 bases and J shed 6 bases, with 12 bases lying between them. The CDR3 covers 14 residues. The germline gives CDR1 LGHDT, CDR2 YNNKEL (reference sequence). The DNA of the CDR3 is TGTGCCAGCAGCCAAGATTTGGGCAGGGTCGAGCAGTACTTC. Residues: CASSQDLGRVEQYF.

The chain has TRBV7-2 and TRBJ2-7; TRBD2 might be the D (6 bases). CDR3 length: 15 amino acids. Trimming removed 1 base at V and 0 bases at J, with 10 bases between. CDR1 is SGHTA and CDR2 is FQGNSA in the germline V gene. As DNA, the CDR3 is TGTGCCAGCAGCTTAGGGCGGGGACCCTCCTACGAGCAGTACTTC. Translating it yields CASSLGRGPSYEQYF.

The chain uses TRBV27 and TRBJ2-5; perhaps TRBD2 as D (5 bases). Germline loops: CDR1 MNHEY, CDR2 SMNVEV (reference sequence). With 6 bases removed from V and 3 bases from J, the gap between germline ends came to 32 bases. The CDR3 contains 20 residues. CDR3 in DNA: TGTGCCAGCAGATCTCGTTGGGCCTTTACACTAGGAGAGTTCGAAGAGACCCAGTACTTC. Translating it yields CASRSRWAFTLGEFEETQYF.

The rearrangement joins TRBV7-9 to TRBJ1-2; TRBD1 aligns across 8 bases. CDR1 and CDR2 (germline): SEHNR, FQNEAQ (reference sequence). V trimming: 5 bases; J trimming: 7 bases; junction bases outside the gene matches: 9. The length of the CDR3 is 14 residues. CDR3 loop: CASSKQTGDGGYTF. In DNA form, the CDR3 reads TGTGCCAGCAGCAAACAGACAGGGGACGGTGGCTACACCTTC.

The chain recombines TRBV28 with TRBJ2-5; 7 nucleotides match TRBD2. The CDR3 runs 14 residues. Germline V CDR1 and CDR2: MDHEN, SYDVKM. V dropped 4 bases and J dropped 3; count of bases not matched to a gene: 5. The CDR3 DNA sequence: TGTGCCAGCAGTTCGGGAGGACTAGAAGAGACCCAGTACTTC. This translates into CASSSGGLEETQYF.

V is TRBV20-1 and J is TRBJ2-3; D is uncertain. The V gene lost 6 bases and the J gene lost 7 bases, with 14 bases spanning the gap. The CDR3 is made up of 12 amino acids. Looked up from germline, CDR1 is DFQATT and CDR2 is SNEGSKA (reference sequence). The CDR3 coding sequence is TGCAGTGCCCCCGGAGAGGTCAATACGCAGTATTTT. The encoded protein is CSAPGEVNTQYF.

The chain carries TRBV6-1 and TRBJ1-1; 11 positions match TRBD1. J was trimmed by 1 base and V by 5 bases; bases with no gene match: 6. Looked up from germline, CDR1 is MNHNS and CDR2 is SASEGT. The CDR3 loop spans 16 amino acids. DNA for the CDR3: TGTGCCAGCAGTCGGACAGGGGGCGTAGGGAACACTGAAGCTTTCTTT. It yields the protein CASSRTGGVGNTEAFF.

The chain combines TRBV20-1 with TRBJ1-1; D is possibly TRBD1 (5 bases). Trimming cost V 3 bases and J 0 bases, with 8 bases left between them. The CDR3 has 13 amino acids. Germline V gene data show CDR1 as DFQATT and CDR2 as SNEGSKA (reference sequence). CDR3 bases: TGCAGTGCTAGCCGACAGCTGAACACTGAAGCTTTCTTT. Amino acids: CSASRQLNTEAFF.

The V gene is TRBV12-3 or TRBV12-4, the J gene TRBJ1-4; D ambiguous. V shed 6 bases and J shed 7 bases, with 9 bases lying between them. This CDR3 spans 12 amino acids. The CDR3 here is CASRDFTEKLFF. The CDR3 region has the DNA TGTGCCAGCAGGGATTTCACTGAAAAACTGTTTTTT.

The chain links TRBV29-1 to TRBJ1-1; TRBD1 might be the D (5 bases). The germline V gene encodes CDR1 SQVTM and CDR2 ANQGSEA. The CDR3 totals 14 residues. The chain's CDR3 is CSIDHGGVGTEAFF. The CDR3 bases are TGCAGTATAGACCATGGAGGGGTGGGCACTGAAGCTTTCTTT. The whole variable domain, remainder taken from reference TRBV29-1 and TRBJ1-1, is SAVISQKPSRDICQRGTSLTIQCQVDSQVTMMFWYRQQPGQSLTLIATANQGSEATYESGFVIDKFPISRPNLTFSTLTVSNMSPEDSSIYLCSIDHGGVGTEAFFGQGTRLTVV.

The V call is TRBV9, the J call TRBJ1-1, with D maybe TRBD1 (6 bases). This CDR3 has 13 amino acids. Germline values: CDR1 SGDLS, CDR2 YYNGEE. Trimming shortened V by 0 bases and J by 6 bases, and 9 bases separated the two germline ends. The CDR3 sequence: CASSVGTEPEAFF. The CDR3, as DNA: TGTGCCAGCAGCGTAGGGACAGAGCCTGAAGCTTTCTTT.

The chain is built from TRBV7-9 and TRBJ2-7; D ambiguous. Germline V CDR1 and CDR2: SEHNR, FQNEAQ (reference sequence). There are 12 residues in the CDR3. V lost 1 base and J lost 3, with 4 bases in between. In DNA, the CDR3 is TGTGCCAGCAGCTTAGAGTTCTACGAGCAGTACTTC. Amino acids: CASSLEFYEQYF.

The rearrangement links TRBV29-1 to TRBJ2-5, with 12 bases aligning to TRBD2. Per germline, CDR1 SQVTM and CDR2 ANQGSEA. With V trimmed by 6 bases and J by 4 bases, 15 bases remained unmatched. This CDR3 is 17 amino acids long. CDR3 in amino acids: CSVRGLAGGLGRETQYF. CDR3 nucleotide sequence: TGCAGCGTCCGCGGGCTAGCGGGGGGGCTGGGTCGAGAGACCCAGTACTTC.

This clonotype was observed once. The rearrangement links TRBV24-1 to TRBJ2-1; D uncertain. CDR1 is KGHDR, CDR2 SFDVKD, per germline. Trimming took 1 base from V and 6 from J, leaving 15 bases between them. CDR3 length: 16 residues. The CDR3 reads CATSDFSTAVGNEQFF. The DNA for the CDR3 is TGTGCCACCAGTGATTTTAGTACAGCTGTTGGCAATGAGCAGTTCTTC.

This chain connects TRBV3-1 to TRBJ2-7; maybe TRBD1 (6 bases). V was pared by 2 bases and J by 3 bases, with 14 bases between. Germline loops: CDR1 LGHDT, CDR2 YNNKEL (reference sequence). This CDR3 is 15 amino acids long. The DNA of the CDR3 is TGTGCCAGCAGCCAATCGGGACAAACTTTCTACGAGCAGTACTTC. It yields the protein CASSQSGQTFYEQYF.

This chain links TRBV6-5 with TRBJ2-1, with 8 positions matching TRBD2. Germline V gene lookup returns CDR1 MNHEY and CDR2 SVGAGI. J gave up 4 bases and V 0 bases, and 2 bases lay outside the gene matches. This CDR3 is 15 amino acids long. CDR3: CASSYSRGGYNEQFF. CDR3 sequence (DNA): TGTGCCAGCAGTTACTCACGGGGGGGATACAATGAGCAGTTCTTC.

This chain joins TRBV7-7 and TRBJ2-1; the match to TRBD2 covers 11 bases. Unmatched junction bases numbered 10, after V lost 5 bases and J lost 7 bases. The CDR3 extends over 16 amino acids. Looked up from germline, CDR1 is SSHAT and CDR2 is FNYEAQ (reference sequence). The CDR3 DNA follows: TGTGCCAGCAGCCCCTTTAGCGGGGGGGCCGGGAATGAGCAGTTCTTC. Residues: CASSPFSGGAGNEQFF.

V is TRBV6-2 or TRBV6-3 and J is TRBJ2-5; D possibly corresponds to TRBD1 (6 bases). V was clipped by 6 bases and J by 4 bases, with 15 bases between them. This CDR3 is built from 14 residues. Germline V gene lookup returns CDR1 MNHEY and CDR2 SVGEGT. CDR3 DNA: TGTGCCAGCAGCCGTCCAGGGGCAGGAGAGACCCAGTACTTC. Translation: CASSRPGAGETQYF.

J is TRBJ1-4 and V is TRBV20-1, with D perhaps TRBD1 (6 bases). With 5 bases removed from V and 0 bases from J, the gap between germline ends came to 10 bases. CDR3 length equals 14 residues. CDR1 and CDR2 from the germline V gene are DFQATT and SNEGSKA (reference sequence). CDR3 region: CSARGGATNEKLFF. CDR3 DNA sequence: TGCAGTGCTCGAGGGGGAGCAACTAATGAAAAACTGTTTTTT.

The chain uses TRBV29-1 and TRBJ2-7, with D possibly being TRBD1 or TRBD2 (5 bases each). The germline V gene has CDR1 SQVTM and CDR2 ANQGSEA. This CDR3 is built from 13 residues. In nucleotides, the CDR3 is TGCAGTATAATGGGGGTTTCAACCTACGAGCAGTACTTC. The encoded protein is CSIMGVSTYEQYF.

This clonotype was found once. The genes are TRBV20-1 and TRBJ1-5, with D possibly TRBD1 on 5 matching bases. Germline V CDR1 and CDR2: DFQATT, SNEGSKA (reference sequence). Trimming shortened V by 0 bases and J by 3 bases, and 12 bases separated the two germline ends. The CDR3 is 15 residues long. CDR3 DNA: TGCAGTGCTAGAGATGGAGTCAGGGCCAATCAGCCCCAGCATTTT. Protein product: CSARDGVRANQPQHF.

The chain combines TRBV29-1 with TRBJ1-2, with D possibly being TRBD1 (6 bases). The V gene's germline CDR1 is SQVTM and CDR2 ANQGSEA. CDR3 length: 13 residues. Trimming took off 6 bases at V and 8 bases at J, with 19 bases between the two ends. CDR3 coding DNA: TGCAGCGTCCGAGGTTCAGGGGTTGAAGGCTACACCTTC. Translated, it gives CSVRGSGVEGYTF.

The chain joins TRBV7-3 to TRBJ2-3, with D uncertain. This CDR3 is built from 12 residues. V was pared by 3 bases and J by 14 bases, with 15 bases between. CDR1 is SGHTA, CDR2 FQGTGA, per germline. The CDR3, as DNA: TGTGCCAGCAGCTTGGGTCCCGGGCAGGCGTATTTT. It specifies CASSLGPGQAYF.

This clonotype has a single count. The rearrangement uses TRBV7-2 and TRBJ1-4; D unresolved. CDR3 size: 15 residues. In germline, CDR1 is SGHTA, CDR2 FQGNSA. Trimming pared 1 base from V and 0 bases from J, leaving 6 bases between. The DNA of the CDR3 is TGTGCCAGCAGCTTAGAAGGCGCAACTAATGAAAAACTGTTTTTT. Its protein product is CASSLEGATNEKLFF.

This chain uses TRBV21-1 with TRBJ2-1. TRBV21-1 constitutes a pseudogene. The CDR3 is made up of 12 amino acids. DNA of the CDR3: TGTGCCAGCAGCAAAGAGGTGGATGAGCAGTTCTTC. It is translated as CASSKEVDEQFF.